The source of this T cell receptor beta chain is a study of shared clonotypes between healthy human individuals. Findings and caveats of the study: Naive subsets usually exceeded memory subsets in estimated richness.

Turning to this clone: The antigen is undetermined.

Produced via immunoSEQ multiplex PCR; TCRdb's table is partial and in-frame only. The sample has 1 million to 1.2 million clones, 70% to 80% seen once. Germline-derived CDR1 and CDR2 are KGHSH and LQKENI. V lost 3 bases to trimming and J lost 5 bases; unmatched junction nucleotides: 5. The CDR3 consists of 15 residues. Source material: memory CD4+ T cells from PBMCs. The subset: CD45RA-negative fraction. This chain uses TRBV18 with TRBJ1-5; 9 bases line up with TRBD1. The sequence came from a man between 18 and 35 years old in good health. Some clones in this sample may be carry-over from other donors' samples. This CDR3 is CASSPGTGSDQPQHF. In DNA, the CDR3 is TGTGCCAGCTCACCCGGGACAGGGAGCGATCAGCCCCAGCATTTT.